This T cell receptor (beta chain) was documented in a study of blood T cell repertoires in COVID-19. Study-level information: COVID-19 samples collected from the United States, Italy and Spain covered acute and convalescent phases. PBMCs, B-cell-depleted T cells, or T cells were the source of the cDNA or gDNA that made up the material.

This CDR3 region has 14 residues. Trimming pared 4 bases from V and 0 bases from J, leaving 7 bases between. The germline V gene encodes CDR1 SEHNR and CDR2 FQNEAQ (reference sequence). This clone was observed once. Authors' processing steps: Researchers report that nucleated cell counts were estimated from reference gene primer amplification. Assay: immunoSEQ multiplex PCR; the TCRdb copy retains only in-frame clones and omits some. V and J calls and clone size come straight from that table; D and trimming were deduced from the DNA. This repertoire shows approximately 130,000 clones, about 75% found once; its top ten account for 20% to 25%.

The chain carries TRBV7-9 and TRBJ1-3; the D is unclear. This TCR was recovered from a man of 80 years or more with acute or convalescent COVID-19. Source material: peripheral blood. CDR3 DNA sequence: TGTGCCAGCAGCTCGGGTGTCTCTGGAAACACCATATATTTT. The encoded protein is CASSSGVSGNTIYF.